The 21 T cell receptor beta chains reported below all come from one sample, sequenced in a study of shared clonotypes between healthy human individuals. Libraries were prepared by immunoSEQ multiplex PCR; TCRdb keeps only in-frame clonotypes and omits some of them. Here the sample spans roughly 2,000,000 clones, around 96% being singletons. CD8 cells classed as naive were CD45RO-negative and positively selected for CCR7, excluding terminally differentiated effector memory CD45RA+ cells. Sequenced material: naive CD8+ T cells sorted from blood. Source of these receptors: a man aged 18 to 30 in good health.

V usage is TRBV9 and J usage is TRBJ2-2, with D perhaps being TRBD1 or TRBD2 (6 bases each). Germline lookup yields CDR1 SGDLS and CDR2 YYNGEE. The CDR3 is 17 residues long. V lost 6 bases to trimming and J lost 7 bases, with 25 bases between them. The DNA for the CDR3 is TGTGCCAGCACACCTTCCCCGGGGGACAATGGGAACGGGGAGCTGTTTTTT. The encoded protein is CASTPSPGDNGNGELFF.

Regarding this clone: Within the sample, other DNA sequences also encode this same CDR3. This rearrangement joins TRBV9 to TRBJ1-1; no firm D call. Trimming cost V 2 bases and J 1 base, with 6 bases left between them. CDR1 is SGDLS and CDR2 is YYNGEE in the germline V gene. The CDR3 extends over 13 amino acids. The CDR3 here is CASSVERNTEAFF. Written as DNA, the CDR3 is TGTGCCAGCAGCGTGGAGAGGAACACTGAAGCTTTCTTT.

CDR3 in amino acids: CASSPPTETQYF. The CDR3 nucleotides read TGTGCCAGCAGTCCGCCCACGGAAACCCAGTACTTC. The gene calls are TRBV28 and TRBJ2-5; no firm D call. V lost 5 bases to trimming and J lost 8 bases, with 12 bases between them. This CDR3 has 12 residues. Germline V gives CDR1 MDHEN, CDR2 SYDVKM. The whole variable domain, filled in from reference TRBV28 and TRBJ2-5, reads DVKVTQSSRYLVKRTGEKVFLECVQDMDHENMFWYRQDPGLGLRLIYFSYDVKMKEKGDIPEGYSVSREKKERFSLILESASTNQTSMYLCASSPPTETQYFGPGTRLLVL.

This rearrangement joins TRBV6-5 to TRBJ1-1, with 9 bases aligning to TRBD1. The germline V gene encodes CDR1 MNHEY and CDR2 SVGAGI. Unmatched junction bases numbered 6, after V lost 8 bases and J lost 5 bases. The CDR3 totals 13 residues. CDR3 sequence reads: CASRQGVWTEAFF. CDR3 nucleotide sequence: TGTGCCAGCCGACAGGGGGTATGGACTGAAGCTTTCTTT.

The rearrangement links TRBV27 to TRBJ2-7; TRBD2 might be the D (5 bases). The CDR3 runs to 14 residues. Germline loops: CDR1 MNHEY, CDR2 SMNVEV (reference sequence). With 3 bases removed from V and 4 bases from J, the gap between germline ends came to 13 bases. In nucleotides, the CDR3 is TGTGCCAGCAGTTTCGAGGGTAGGGTATACGAGCAGTACTTC. Its protein product is CASSFEGRVYEQYF.

This chain connects TRBV5-1 to TRBJ1-1; 7 bases are a match to TRBD1. With 4 bases clipped from V and 5 bases from J, the junction kept 11 bases outside the gene matches. Germline CDR1 SGHRS, CDR2 YFSETQ. The CDR3 spans 15 residues. The chain's CDR3 is CASSPLQGSWTEAFF. In DNA, the CDR3 is TGCGCCAGCAGCCCATTACAGGGGTCGTGGACTGAAGCTTTCTTT.

A note on this clone: Other DNA sequences from this sample encode an identical CDR3 as well. V and J are TRBV9 and TRBJ2-2, with a possible D match to TRBD2 (5 bases). Trimming removed 2 bases at V and 7 bases at J, with 6 bases between. Germline assignment: CDR1 SGDLS and CDR2 YYNGEE. The CDR3 covers 12 residues. CDR3 loop: CASSVGGGELFF. CDR3 sequence (DNA): TGTGCCAGCAGCGTTGGAGGCGGGGAGCTGTTTTTT. Based on the CDR3 plus reference TRBV9 and TRBJ2-2, the full variable domain is DSGVTQTPKHLITATGQRVTLRCSPRSGDLSVYWYQQSLDQGLQFLIQYYNGEERAKGNILERFSAQQFPDLHSELNLSSLELGDSALYFCASSVGGGELFFGEGSRLTVL.

The sample holds a few counts of this clone. The chain combines TRBV4-1 with TRBJ1-2; TRBD1 matches at 8 bases. CDR1 and CDR2 (germline): MGHRA, YSYEKL. CDR3 length equals 13 residues. Losses at the gene ends were 1 base for V and 6 bases for J; bases not matched to a gene: 1. CDR3 loop: CASSQGTGNGYTF. The CDR3 DNA reads as TGCGCCAGCAGCCAAGGGACAGGGAATGGCTACACCTTC.

About this clone itself: Within the sample, other DNA sequences also encode this same CDR3. V is TRBV5-4 and J is TRBJ2-7, with D unclear. Trimming stripped 4 bases from V and 2 bases from J, with 10 bases between. This CDR3 has 13 amino acids. Germline CDR1 reads SGHNT; CDR2 reads YYREEE (reference sequence). The CDR3 DNA is TGTGCCAGCAGCCCTCAAGGAACCTACGAGCAGTACTTC. This sequence encodes CASSPQGTYEQYF.

The chain combines TRBV4-3 with TRBJ2-6; 8 bases line up with TRBD1. After removal of 2 bases from V and 0 bases from J, the junction contained 9 bases not matched to a gene. From germline, CDR1 is LGHNA and CDR2 YSLEER. The CDR3 consists of 19 residues. The CDR3 region has the DNA TGCGCCAGCAGCCAATGGGCGGGACAGGAAATCTCTGGGGCCAACGTCCTGACTTTC. Its protein product is CASSQWAGQEISGANVLTF.

The rearrangement uses TRBV9 and TRBJ2-5; unclear D gene. The germline gives CDR1 SGDLS, CDR2 YYNGEE. This CDR3 has 12 residues. V shed 3 bases and J shed 2 bases, with 5 bases lying between them. The CDR3 protein is CASSDDQETQYF. The CDR3 DNA is TGTGCCAGCAGCGATGATCAAGAGACCCAGTACTTC.

The chain has TRBV27 and TRBJ2-7; 10 bases map to TRBD2. V trimming: 6 bases; J trimming: 0 bases; junction bases outside the gene matches: 14. The V gene's germline CDR1 is MNHEY and CDR2 SMNVEV (reference sequence). The CDR3 covers 18 residues. The CDR3 DNA follows: TGTGCCAGCAGCCGGTTAGCGGGGGGCCGTTTGAGCTCCTACGAGCAGTACTTC. It translates to CASSRLAGGRLSSYEQYF.

The chain has TRBV28 and TRBJ1-5, with D unresolved. The V end was cut by 5 bases, the J end by 7 bases, with 18 bases between. The germline gives CDR1 MDHEN, CDR2 SYDVKM. The CDR3 has 15 amino acids. In DNA form, the CDR3 reads TGTGCCAGCAGTCCCCCCTGGAGTGGAGGCCAGCCCCAGCATTTT. As protein: CASSPPWSGGQPQHF.

The chain links TRBV19 to TRBJ2-2, with D possibly TRBD1 on 5 matching bases. The CDR3 extends over 17 amino acids. Trimming took off 7 bases at V and 1 base at J, with 19 bases between the two ends. Germline CDR1 reads LNHDA; CDR2 reads SQIVND (reference sequence). CDR3: CASTRSSTDLNTGELFF. CDR3 coding DNA: TGTGCCAGTACCCGATCCTCGACAGATCTGAACACCGGGGAGCTGTTTTTT.

The V gene is TRBV6-6, the J gene TRBJ1-1; D perhaps matches TRBD1 (6 bases). Germline V gene data show CDR1 as MNHNY and CDR2 as SVGAGI (reference sequence). Deletions cut 0 bases from V and 3 bases from J, with 11 bases between. The CDR3 sequence is 15 residues long. CDR3 in amino acids: CASSYSTQGYTEAFF. In DNA, the CDR3 is TGTGCCAGCAGTTACTCGACCCAGGGGTACACTGAAGCTTTCTTT.

This chain connects TRBV4-1 to TRBJ2-5; 8 bases fit TRBD2. The V segment lost 8 bases and the J segment 4 bases; nucleotides outside the gene matches: 21. The CDR3 extends over 18 amino acids. Per germline, CDR1 MGHRA and CDR2 YSYEKL. CDR3: CASPREGTGWVPGETQYF. CDR3 DNA sequence: TGCGCCAGCCCCCGGGAGGGAACGGGGTGGGTACCCGGAGAGACCCAGTACTTC.

This clone was seen only once. This rearrangement joins TRBV2 to TRBJ2-1, with 11 bases aligning to TRBD2. Trimming removed 10 bases from V and 5 bases from J; junction bases left unmatched: 4. This CDR3 is built from 13 residues. Germline V gene sequence: CDR1 SNHLY, CDR2 FYNNEI. The CDR3 DNA follows: TGTGCCACTCTTAGCGGGGGGGACAATGAGCAGTTCTTC. Encoded protein: CATLSGGDNEQFF.

The chain has TRBV6-5 and TRBJ2-1; D remains unclear. The CDR3 has 8 amino acids. Germline loops: CDR1 MNHEY, CDR2 SVGAGI. CDR3 bases: TGTGCGGCCAATGAGCAGTTCTTC. It is translated as CAANEQFF.

The chain couples TRBV11-2 to TRBJ2-5; D is perhaps TRBD2 (6 bases). The CDR3 extends over 15 amino acids. Trimming stripped 5 bases from V and 5 bases from J, with 18 bases between. Germline CDR1 reads SGHAT; CDR2 reads FQNNGV. CDR3 nucleotide sequence: TGTGCCAGCAGCGTACCCTTAGGGACTTGGGAGACCCAGTACTTC. Amino acid sequence: CASSVPLGTWETQYF.

The chain recombines TRBV6-5 with TRBJ2-7; the match to TRBD2 covers 7 bases. This CDR3 is built from 14 residues. Trimming removed 1 base from V and 3 bases from J; junction bases left unmatched: 3. Germline loops: CDR1 MNHEY, CDR2 SVGAGI. CDR3 in DNA: TGTGCCAGCAGTTACTTTGGCGGGGGCTACGAGCAGTACTTC. Amino acid sequence: CASSYFGGGYEQYF.

The V and J genes are TRBV7-9 and TRBJ1-4; D is perhaps TRBD1 (6 bases). The germline V gene has CDR1 SEHNR and CDR2 FQNEAQ (reference sequence). This CDR3 region has 17 residues. The V end was cut by 2 bases, the J end by 0 bases, with 13 bases between. The CDR3 coding sequence is TGTGCCAGCAGCTTAATGGAGGCAGGGGCAACTAATGAAAAACTGTTTTTT. Its protein product is CASSLMEAGATNEKLFF.